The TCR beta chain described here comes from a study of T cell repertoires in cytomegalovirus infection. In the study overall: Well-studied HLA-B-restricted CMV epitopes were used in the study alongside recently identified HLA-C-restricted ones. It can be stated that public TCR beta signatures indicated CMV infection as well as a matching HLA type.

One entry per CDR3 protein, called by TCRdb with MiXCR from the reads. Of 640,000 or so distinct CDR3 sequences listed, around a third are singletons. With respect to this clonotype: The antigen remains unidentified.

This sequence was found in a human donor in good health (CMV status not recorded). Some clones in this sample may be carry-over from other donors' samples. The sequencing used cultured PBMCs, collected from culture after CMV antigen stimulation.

The CDR3 reads CSARDPTLRYEKLFF. DNA of the CDR3: TGCAGTGCTAGAGATCCGACACTGAGATATGAAAAACTGTTTTTT. The V gene is TRBV20-1, the J gene TRBJ1-4, with D unresolved. The V end was cut by 0 bases, the J end by 6 bases, with 14 bases between. Per germline, CDR1 DFQATT and CDR2 SNEGSKA (reference sequence). The CDR3 runs 15 residues.